This passage covers 18 T cell receptor beta chains from one sample sequenced in a study of shared clonotypes between healthy human individuals. Measured with immunoSEQ multiplex PCR; TCRdb has only the in-frame clones, and not every one. The sample contains some 490,000 clones, about 78% of which appear only once. Sequencing was done on a sample of PBMCs. The receptors derive from a woman aged 40-49 years in good health. Some clones in this sample may be carry-over from other donors' samples.

The rearrangement links TRBV5-1 to TRBJ2-3; unclear D gene. Germline assignment: CDR1 SGHRS and CDR2 YFSETQ. The CDR3 runs 13 residues. V was shortened by 7 bases and J by 2 bases, with 11 bases between the two germline ends. CDR3 sequence (DNA): TGCGCCAGCTCTACTACCATCACAGATACGCAGTATTTT. Encoded protein: CASSTTITDTQYF.

A few counts support this clone. J is TRBJ2-7 and V is TRBV18; 10 bases agree with TRBD2. The CDR3 is made up of 16 amino acids. CDR1 KGHSH and CDR2 LQKENI come from the germline V gene. J gave up 5 bases and V 2 bases, and 9 bases lay outside the gene matches. CDR3 coding DNA: TGTGCCAGCTCACCAAACGGAGCGGGAGGGCCCCACGAGCAGTACTTC. Translated, it gives CASSPNGAGGPHEQYF.

V usage is TRBV2 and J usage is TRBJ2-5; no clear D. Trimming pared 0 bases from V and 3 bases from J, leaving 8 bases between. CDR3 size: 14 residues. Germline V gives CDR1 SNHLY, CDR2 FYNNEI. CDR3 residues: CASSEAPNKETQYF. The CDR3 DNA reads as TGTGCCAGCAGTGAAGCGCCGAACAAAGAGACCCAGTACTTC.

The genes are TRBV5-4 and TRBJ2-1; maybe TRBD2 (5 bases). This CDR3 has 12 amino acids. V dropped 0 bases and J dropped 15 bases, with 13 bases sitting between them. The germline V gene has CDR1 SGHNT and CDR2 YYREEE (reference sequence). The CDR3 protein is CASSLEGSSPFF. In nucleotides, the CDR3 is TGTGCCAGCAGCTTGGAAGGGAGTTCGCCGTTCTTC.

The count of this clone is one. At one of its ends the junction is not consistent with the germline gene, which may arise from a read error. The chain carries TRBV28 and TRBJ2-7; D remains unclear. The CDR3 contains 11 residues. Germline loops: CDR1 MDHEN, CDR2 SYDVKM. CDR3 nucleotides: TGTGCCGGCAGTCCCCTCTACGAGCAGTACTTC. Encoded protein: CAGSPLYEQYF.

The DNA for the CDR3 is TGTGCCAGCAGTTTACCCCGGACAGGGGGAGAGCAGTACTTC. Protein product: CASSLPRTGGEQYF. The chain carries TRBV27 and TRBJ2-7; 10 bases line up with TRBD1. Germline V gene data show CDR1 as MNHEY and CDR2 as SMNVEV (reference sequence). The V and J ends lost 2 bases and 7 bases, in that order; junction bases with no gene match: 5. The CDR3 extends over 14 amino acids.

This chain uses TRBV30 with TRBJ2-1, with 11 nucleotides matching TRBD2. Germline assignment: CDR1 GTSNPN and CDR2 SVGIG (reference sequence). V gave up 1 base and J gave up 7 bases; unmatched junction bases: 6. This CDR3 is built from 15 residues. This chain's CDR3 is CAWSAASGRRNEQFF. The CDR3 bases are TGTGCCTGGAGTGCTGCTAGCGGGAGGAGAAATGAGCAGTTCTTC.

The rearrangement joins TRBV5-1 to TRBJ2-3, with D possibly TRBD2 on 6 matching bases. The germline V gene encodes CDR1 SGHRS and CDR2 YFSETQ. The CDR3 is made up of 15 amino acids. Trimming removed 4 bases from V and 0 bases from J, with 12 bases in between. The DNA for the CDR3 is TGCGCCAGCAGCGGCGGGACTCTCAGCACAGATACGCAGTATTTT. Its translation: CASSGGTLSTDTQYF.

This clone was counted once. The rearrangement joins TRBV20-1 to TRBJ2-5, with D possibly being TRBD1 or TRBD2 (5 bases each). This CDR3 spans 11 amino acids. Germline V gene sequence: CDR1 DFQATT, CDR2 SNEGSKA (reference sequence). The CDR3, as DNA: TGCAGCTTACGGGGCGAAGAGACCCAGTACTTC. Its translation is CSLRGEETQYF.

This rearrangement joins TRBV14 to TRBJ2-7, with TRBD2 matching over 8 bases. The CDR3 consists of 15 residues. J gave up 3 bases and V 6 bases, and 10 bases lay outside the gene matches. Germline V gives CDR1 SGHDN, CDR2 FVKESK. The CDR3 sequence is CASSSLAALIYEQYF. The CDR3 DNA reads TGTGCCAGCAGTTCACTAGCGGCCCTTATCTACGAGCAGTACTTC.

V usage is TRBV19 and J usage is TRBJ2-2; 9 positions agree with TRBD1. CDR3 length: 18 residues. The ends lost 4 bases at V and 5 bases at J; junction bases unmatched: 14. Germline-derived CDR1 and CDR2 are LNHDA and SQIVND (reference sequence). In nucleotides, the CDR3 is TGTGCCAGTAGTACAAACCTCTTACAGGGGGCGGAGACCGGGGAGCTGTTTTTT. Its protein product is CASSTNLLQGAETGELFF. Full variable domain (missing parts from reference TRBV19 and TRBJ2-2): DGGITQSPKYLFRKEGQNVTLSCEQNLNHDAMYWYRQDPGQGLRLIYYSQIVNDFQKGDIAEGYSVSREKKESFPLTVTSAQKNPTAFYLCASSTNLLQGAETGELFFGEGSRLTVL.

This clone appeared once. Other DNA sequences in the sample encode the same CDR3. The V gene is TRBV18, the J gene TRBJ2-5; 8 bases map to TRBD1. Germline V gene lookup returns CDR1 KGHSH and CDR2 LQKENI. Unmatched junction bases numbered 2, after V lost 3 bases and J lost 2 bases. The CDR3 spans 14 residues. The CDR3 DNA reads TGTGCCAGCTCACCGAGGACAGGGCAAGAGACCCAGTACTTC. It translates to CASSPRTGQETQYF.

The rearrangement uses TRBV18 and TRBJ1-1, with a tentative D call TRBD1 (6 bases). Germline V CDR1 and CDR2: KGHSH, LQKENI. Trimming pared 6 bases from V and 3 bases from J, leaving 14 bases between. The CDR3 totals 14 residues. Written as DNA, the CDR3 is TGTGCCAGCTCGCCCGGGGGGGCGTACACTGAAGCTTTCTTT. It is translated as CASSPGGAYTEAFF.

V gene TRBV10-3 combines with J gene TRBJ2-7; possibly TRBD2 for D (6 bases). CDR1 and CDR2 (germline): ENHRY, SYGVKD. This CDR3 is 13 amino acids long. Trimming shortened V by 10 bases and J by 3 bases, and 16 bases separated the two germline ends. CDR3 residues: CATNLVEGYEQYF. For the CDR3, the DNA is TGTGCCACCAACCTAGTGGAGGGCTACGAGCAGTACTTC.

This chain links TRBV6-1 with TRBJ2-7; 7 bases line up with TRBD1. The germline gives CDR1 MNHNS, CDR2 SASEGT. The CDR3 extends over 14 amino acids. V was clipped by 5 bases and J by 2 bases; unmatched bases: 6. The CDR3 protein is CASSLQGSPYEQYF. CDR3 sequence (DNA): TGTGCCAGCAGTCTACAGGGGTCTCCCTACGAGCAGTACTTC.

V usage is TRBV6-5 and J usage is TRBJ2-1; 7 nucleotides align to TRBD2. The germline V gene has CDR1 MNHEY and CDR2 SVGAGI. V shed 6 bases, J shed 6 bases, and the junction held 8 bases outside the gene matches. The CDR3 totals 14 residues. CDR3 in DNA: TGTGCCAGCAGACAAGGACTAGTTTTCAATGAGCAGTTCTTC. Amino acid sequence: CASRQGLVFNEQFF.

The V and J genes are TRBV7-6 and TRBJ2-7, with D possibly being TRBD2 (5 bases). This CDR3 contains 14 residues. Trimming removed 1 base at V and 2 bases at J, with 9 bases between. Germline CDR1 and CDR2: SGHVS and FNYEAQ. The CDR3 DNA reads TGTGCCAGCAGCTTAGAGGACGGGGCCTACGAGCAGTACTTC. This codes for CASSLEDGAYEQYF.

The chain joins TRBV9 to TRBJ2-1, with 11 bases that match TRBD2. The trim removed 4 bases at V and 0 bases at J, leaving 15 bases unmatched. The germline gives CDR1 SGDLS, CDR2 YYNGEE. The CDR3 contains 20 residues. CDR3 residues: CASSPPPRLAGKSSYNEQFF. CDR3 nucleotides: TGTGCCAGCAGCCCCCCCCCGAGACTAGCGGGGAAGAGCTCCTACAATGAGCAGTTCTTC.